This T cell receptor beta chain was observed in a study of blood T cell repertoires in COVID-19. The CDR3 has 14 amino acids. V dropped 4 bases and J dropped 0 bases, with 7 bases sitting between them. Germline loops: CDR1 SNHLY, CDR2 FYNNEI. The method was immunoSEQ multiplex PCR; TCRdb's version includes in-frame clones alone and lacks a portion of them. This table holds over 400,000 clones, about 88% found once. The sequenced sample was PBMCs or T cells enriched from blood (not recorded which). The source is a woman aged 55-69 years who had recovered from COVID-19. V usage is TRBV2 and J usage is TRBJ1-3; no clear D. The CDR3 DNA sequence: TGTGCCAGCAGTGCGGGGAGCTCTGGAAACACCATATATTTT. Its translation: CASSAGSSGNTIYF. The full variable domain, rest sourced from reference TRBV2 and TRBJ1-3, is EPEVTQTPSHQVTQMGQEVILRCVPISNHLYFYWYRQILGQKVEFLVSFYNNEISEKSEIFDDQFSVERPDGSNFTLKIRSTKLEDSAMYFCASSAGSSGNTIYFGEGSWLTVV.